The clone carrying this T cell receptor (beta chain) has ten or more counts. The antigen remains undetermined. One end of the junction does not line up with germline, which may come from a read error. Time point indicated: patch test 3, about 24 weeks after DPC sensitization. Specified treatment: therapeutic diphenylcyclopropenone sensitization with weekly scalp DPC. The data are from a study of human T cells and chemical hapten exposure. The CDR3 has 13 residues. During construction of the library, unique molecular identifiers were attached to individual cDNA molecules for quantitative, reproducible TCR counting. From the RACE reads, TCRdb called clonotypes with MiXCR, one entry per CDR3 protein. The repertoire holds some 96,000 distinct CDR3 sequences, with around a quarter as singletons. Regarding the study as a whole: The study found that PT1 expanded TCR counts correlated positively with patch test score. Sensitizing with DPC caused no change in TCRs above 1 in 1000 frequency.

This chain connects TRBV12-3 or TRBV12-4 to TRBJ1-2, with D unresolved. The sample consisted of whole blood, taken in connection with sensitization to the hapten diphenylcyclopropenone (DPC). The clonotype comes from a middle-aged man with alopecia areata. Some clones in this sample may be carry-over from other donors' samples. CDR3 in amino acids: CASSLGGSYGYTF. DNA of the CDR3: TGTGCCAGCAGCTTAGGCGGGAGTTATGGCTACACCTTC.